The 31 T cell receptor beta chains below all came from one sample that was sequenced in a study of shared clonotypes between healthy human individuals. Profiled with immunoSEQ multiplex PCR; TCRdb holds only in-frame clones, not every one. The sample records 2 million to 2.5 million clones, 85% to 95% being singletons. Cells designated naive CD8 were CD45RO-negative and were positively selected for CCR7, with terminally differentiated effector memory CD45RA+ cells excluded. The specimen sequenced was naive CD8+ T cells from PBMCs. The origin of the receptors is a man aged 18 to 29 in good health. Some clones in this sample may be carry-over from other donors' samples.

This rearrangement joins TRBV2 to TRBJ2-7; D may match TRBD1 or TRBD2 (5 bases each). The length of the CDR3 is 15 residues. Germline-derived CDR1 and CDR2 are SNHLY and FYNNEI. Trimming stripped 3 bases from V and 3 bases from J, with 15 bases between. DNA for the CDR3: TGTGCCAGCAGTGAGGGGGTGGGAGTTAGCTACGAGCAGTACTTC. Its protein product is CASSEGVGVSYEQYF.

The V and J genes are TRBV5-1 and TRBJ2-3; no clear D gene. V lost 0 bases and J 2 bases, leaving 4 bases between the germline ends. The CDR3 is 13 residues long. The germline V gene has CDR1 SGHRS and CDR2 YFSETQ. DNA of the CDR3: TGCGCCAGCAGCTTGGCTTACACAGATACGCAGTATTTT. It is translated as CASSLAYTDTQYF.

This chain connects TRBV9 to TRBJ2-7; the match to TRBD1 covers 7 bases. This CDR3 has 15 amino acids. V trimming: 3 bases; J trimming: 2 bases; junction bases outside the gene matches: 8. Germline V lookup: CDR1 SGDLS, CDR2 YYNGEE. For the CDR3, the DNA is TGTGCCAGCAGCGCACAGGAGACAGGGACCTACGAGCAGTACTTC. Its translation: CASSAQETGTYEQYF. The variable domain in full, completed from reference TRBV9 and TRBJ2-7, reads DSGVTQTPKHLITATGQRVTLRCSPRSGDLSVYWYQQSLDQGLQFLIQYYNGEERAKGNILERFSAQQFPDLHSELNLSSLELGDSALYFCASSAQETGTYEQYFGPGTRLTVT.

This clone was detected once. The gene calls are TRBV5-5 and TRBJ2-7; D is perhaps TRBD1 (6 bases). CDR3 length: 14 amino acids. Trimming shortened V by 2 bases and J by 6 bases, and 15 bases separated the two germline ends. In germline, CDR1 is SGHKS, CDR2 YYEKEE (reference sequence). DNA of the CDR3: TGTGCCAGCAGCTTCGGCCCGACAGGTTTCGAGCAGTACTTC. Its protein is CASSFGPTGFEQYF.

This sequence joins TRBV9 and TRBJ2-1; 7 bases map to TRBD2. Germline CDR1 reads SGDLS; CDR2 reads YYNGEE. Unmatched junction bases numbered 10, after V lost 4 bases and J lost 6 bases. The CDR3 is 15 residues long. CDR3 coding DNA: TGTGCCAGCAGCCCCCAGGGAGGGCCTAGCAATGAGCAGTTCTTC. Translating gives CASSPQGGPSNEQFF. Looking up the rest from reference TRBV9 and TRBJ2-1 gives the full variable domain: DSGVTQTPKHLITATGQRVTLRCSPRSGDLSVYWYQQSLDQGLQFLIQYYNGEERAKGNILERFSAQQFPDLHSELNLSSLELGDSALYFCASSPQGGPSNEQFFGPGTRLTVL.

The chain joins TRBV7-3 to TRBJ2-1; 8 bases are shared with TRBD2. Germline V lookup: CDR1 SGHTA, CDR2 FQGTGA. The CDR3 runs 15 residues. Germline trimming cut 3 bases from V and 5 bases from J; bases unmatched to any gene: 6. CDR3 sequence: CASSFQAGANNEQFF. The CDR3 bases are TGTGCCAGCAGCTTTCAAGCGGGAGCCAACAATGAGCAGTTCTTC.

The chain couples TRBV9 to TRBJ2-3; 7 bases are a match to TRBD1. The J segment lost 2 bases and the V segment lost 0 bases, leaving 6 bases of the junction unmatched. CDR1 is SGDLS, CDR2 YYNGEE, per germline. The CDR3 spans 16 residues. The DNA of the CDR3 is TGTGCCAGCAGCGTAGTTGAGACAGGGACCACAGATACGCAGTATTTT. It translates to CASSVVETGTTDTQYF.

With regard to this clone: Other DNA sequences in the same sample also yield this CDR3. The chain couples TRBV9 to TRBJ2-7, with TRBD2 as a possible D gene (6 bases). This CDR3 is built from 14 residues. From germline, CDR1 is SGDLS and CDR2 YYNGEE. The germline V and J ends were trimmed by 0 bases and 3 bases, with 10 bases remaining between them. The CDR3 bases are TGTGCCAGCAGCGTAGTTGAGACTAGCTACGAGCAGTACTTC. This sequence encodes CASSVVETSYEQYF.

J is TRBJ2-7 and V is TRBV5-6; D might be TRBD1 or TRBD2, each matching 6 bases. In germline, CDR1 is SGHDT, CDR2 YYEEEE. CDR3 length equals 14 residues. V was pared by 2 bases and J by 4 bases, with 13 bases between. CDR3 DNA sequence: TGTGCCAGCAGCTTAGGGGGAGGCGAGTACGAGCAGTACTTC. Its translation: CASSLGGGEYEQYF.

This clone came up once. The chain uses TRBV28 and TRBJ2-2, with TRBD2 matching 11 bases. Trimming removed 3 bases from V and 0 bases from J; junction bases left unmatched: 12. CDR3 size: 20 residues. CDR1 and CDR2 (germline): MDHEN, SYDVKM. The CDR3 protein is CASSFSLSETSGTNTGELFF. The CDR3 DNA sequence: TGTGCCAGCAGTTTTTCCCTATCGGAGACTAGCGGGACGAACACCGGGGAGCTGTTTTTT.

Here the CDR3 reads CASSVNGGQETQYF. CDR3 sequence (DNA): TGTGCCAGCAGCGTCAACGGTGGACAAGAGACCCAGTACTTC. The V call is TRBV9, the J call TRBJ2-5; no definite D call. V dropped 2 bases and J dropped 2 bases, with 10 bases sitting between them. This CDR3 is 14 amino acids long. Germline V gene sequence: CDR1 SGDLS, CDR2 YYNGEE.

This rearrangement joins TRBV15 to TRBJ2-1, with 9 bases aligning to TRBD2. The germline CDR1 and CDR2 sequences are LNHNV and YYDKDF (reference sequence). The CDR3 sequence is 16 residues long. The J segment lost 7 bases and the V segment lost 4 bases, leaving 11 bases of the junction unmatched. CDR3: CATSIYGTSLENEQFF. The CDR3 DNA reads as TGTGCCACCAGCATCTATGGGACTAGCCTGGAGAATGAGCAGTTCTTC. Using reference TRBV15 and TRBJ2-1 for the parts outside the CDR3, the full variable domain is DAMVIQNPRYQVTQFGKPVTLSCSQTLNHNVMYWYQQKSSQAPKLLFHYYDKDFNNEADTPDNFQSRRPNTSFCFLDIRSPGLGDTAMYLCATSIYGTSLENEQFFGPGTRLTVL.

Comment on this clone: The same CDR3 arises from other DNA sequences in this sample as well. V and J are TRBV6-5 and TRBJ2-7, with D possibly matching TRBD1 (5 bases). The germline gives CDR1 MNHEY, CDR2 SVGAGI. The CDR3 covers 14 residues. The germline V and J ends were trimmed by 0 bases and 3 bases, with 9 bases remaining between them. For the CDR3, the DNA is TGTGCCAGCAGTTACTCCCTAGACAGCTACGAGCAGTACTTC. It yields the protein CASSYSLDSYEQYF.

This clone has a single count. The gene calls are TRBV4-2 and TRBJ1-2; 11 nucleotides align to TRBD1. The germline V gene has CDR1 LGHNA and CDR2 YNFKEQ. Trimming took 1 base from V and 3 from J; bases not matched to a gene: 1. The CDR3 contains 15 residues. CDR3 in DNA: TGTGCCAGCAGCCAAGGGACAGGGGGCCACTATGGCTACACCTTC. Translated, it gives CASSQGTGGHYGYTF.

The chain employs TRBV6-1 and TRBJ2-1; TRBD2 aligns across 14 bases. CDR3 length: 17 residues. Germline values: CDR1 MNHNS, CDR2 SASEGT. J was trimmed by 5 bases and V by 4 bases; bases with no gene match: 7. The CDR3 protein is CASSARTSGRIDNEQFF. CDR3 nucleotide sequence: TGTGCCAGCAGTGCCCGGACTAGCGGGAGGATTGACAATGAGCAGTTCTTC.

CDR3 region: CASSLFREGTGELFF. In nucleotides, the CDR3 is TGTGCCAGCAGTTTATTCAGGGAGGGAACCGGGGAGCTGTTTTTT. The chain links TRBV27 to TRBJ2-2, with TRBD2 matching 7 bases. The CDR3 contains 15 residues. The germline CDR1 and CDR2 sequences are MNHEY and SMNVEV (reference sequence). Trimming took 1 base from V and 5 from J; bases not matched to a gene: 4.

The chain combines TRBV7-6 with TRBJ2-1, with D possibly being TRBD1 (6 bases). The V and J ends lost 2 bases and 9 bases respectively, with 17 bases between them. The V gene's germline CDR1 is SGHVS and CDR2 FNYEAQ. The CDR3 consists of 15 residues. CDR3 sequence reads: CASSLWAGAPLEQFF. As DNA, the CDR3 is TGTGCCAGCAGCTTATGGGCAGGGGCGCCCCTTGAGCAGTTCTTC.

The chain recombines TRBV29-1 with TRBJ2-1, with 8 positions matching TRBD2. The CDR3 sequence is 13 residues long. V lost 5 bases, J lost 2 bases, and 2 bases stayed unmatched. Germline CDR1 reads SQVTM; CDR2 reads ANQGSEA. The DNA of the CDR3 is TGCAGCGTTCCGGGGGGGACCTACAATGAGCAGTTCTTC. Amino acid sequence: CSVPGGTYNEQFF.

V and J are TRBV2 and TRBJ2-2, with D maybe TRBD1 (5 bases). Germline assignment: CDR1 SNHLY and CDR2 FYNNEI. The V gene lost 3 bases and the J gene lost 7 bases, with 6 bases spanning the gap. This CDR3 has 12 residues. CDR3 sequence: CASSDRVGELFF. The CDR3 DNA sequence: TGTGCCAGCAGTGACAGGGTCGGGGAGCTGTTTTTT.

V and J are TRBV7-2 and TRBJ1-5; D is uncertain. Per germline, CDR1 SGHTA and CDR2 FQGNSA. The V gene lost 4 bases and the J gene lost 1 base, with 5 bases spanning the gap. The CDR3 extends over 13 amino acids. The CDR3 reads CASSYRSNQPQHF. The DNA for the CDR3 is TGTGCCAGCAGCTATAGAAGCAATCAGCCCCAGCATTTT.

The chain is built from TRBV4-1 and TRBJ1-2, with D uncertain. Per germline, CDR1 MGHRA and CDR2 YSYEKL. The CDR3 sequence is 17 residues long. V was pared by 2 bases and J by 0 bases, with 16 bases between. CDR3 residues: CASSQYKRTRPNYGYTF. CDR3 bases: TGCGCCAGCAGCCAATACAAACGCACGCGTCCTAACTATGGCTACACCTTC.

V is TRBV4-1 and J is TRBJ2-7; 10 bases align to TRBD1. Germline-derived CDR1 and CDR2 are MGHRA and YSYEKL. The ends lost 2 bases at V and 3 bases at J; junction bases unmatched: 13. This CDR3 has 18 residues. The CDR3 region has the DNA TGCGCCAGCAGCCAACCTAGGACAGGGGGGGAGCAGTTCTACGAGCAGTACTTC. This sequence encodes CASSQPRTGGEQFYEQYF.

J is TRBJ2-7 and V is TRBV7-8; 9 positions agree with TRBD1. CDR1 is SGHVS and CDR2 is FQNEAQ in the germline V gene. With V trimmed by 4 bases and J by 2 bases, 6 bases remained unmatched. The CDR3 extends over 15 amino acids. The CDR3 sequence: CASSWTGVLAYEQYF. In nucleotides, the CDR3 is TGTGCCAGCAGCTGGACAGGGGTTCTTGCCTACGAGCAGTACTTC.

The genes are TRBV27 and TRBJ2-1, with TRBD2 matching 10 bases. The CDR3 is 20 residues long. V was clipped by 3 bases and J by 0 bases; unmatched bases: 14. Germline-derived CDR1 and CDR2 are MNHEY and SMNVEV (reference sequence). Written as DNA, the CDR3 is TGTGCCAGCAGTTTGATTAGTGGACTAGCGGTTGAAAGCTCCTACAATGAGCAGTTCTTC. This gives the protein CASSLISGLAVESSYNEQFF.

The genes are TRBV6-5 and TRBJ1-5, with a possible D match to TRBD1 (6 bases). In germline, CDR1 is MNHEY, CDR2 SVGAGI. The CDR3 is 13 residues long. V was shortened by 6 bases and J by 9 bases, with 15 bases between the two germline ends. The CDR3 here is CASRLRRGGPQHF. In DNA, the CDR3 is TGTGCCAGCAGACTTAGGAGAGGGGGGCCCCAGCATTTT.

The genes are TRBV2 and TRBJ2-7, with D perhaps TRBD2 (6 bases). From germline, CDR1 is SNHLY and CDR2 FYNNEI. This CDR3 comprises 13 residues. V lost 4 bases to trimming and J lost 2 bases, with 9 bases between them. CDR3 nucleotide sequence: TGTGCCAGCAGTGGAGAGCGGGCCTACGAGCAGTACTTC. It codes for CASSGERAYEQYF. Full variable domain (remainder filled in from reference TRBV2 and TRBJ2-7): EPEVTQTPSHQVTQMGQEVILRCVPISNHLYFYWYRQILGQKVEFLVSFYNNEISEKSEIFDDQFSVERPDGSNFTLKIRSTKLEDSAMYFCASSGERAYEQYFGPGTRLTVT.

The V and J genes are TRBV4-1 and TRBJ2-1; 7 bases align to TRBD2. V lost 0 bases, J lost 4 bases, and 3 bases stayed unmatched. Germline V gives CDR1 MGHRA, CDR2 YSYEKL. The CDR3 has 15 residues. CDR3 bases: TGCGCCAGCAGCCAAGATCCAGCGGGATACAATGAGCAGTTCTTC. As protein: CASSQDPAGYNEQFF.

The chain carries TRBV6-1 and TRBJ2-5; D is perhaps TRBD2 (6 bases). CDR1 is MNHNS, CDR2 SASEGT, per germline. CDR3 length: 13 amino acids. The V end lost 6 bases, the J end lost 9 bases, and 17 bases lay between the germline ends. The CDR3 DNA reads as TGTGCCAGCAGCGAGGGACTGGATGAAGCCCAGTACTTC. Protein product: CASSEGLDEAQYF.

The genes are TRBV5-1 and TRBJ2-7, with D uncertain. The V gene lost 5 bases and the J gene lost 7 bases, with 16 bases spanning the gap. Germline CDR1 and CDR2: SGHRS and YFSETQ. The CDR3 covers 13 residues. In DNA form, the CDR3 reads TGCGCCAGCAGTTCCAGCGAGCAGTGGGAGCAGTACTTC. Amino acids: CASSSSEQWEQYF. Combining the CDR3 with reference TRBV5-1 and TRBJ2-7 gives the whole variable domain KAGVTQTPRYLIKTRGQQVTLSCSPISGHRSVSWYQQTPGQGLQFLFEYFSETQRNKGNFPGRFSGRQFSNSRSEMNVSTLELGDSALYLCASSSSEQWEQYFGPGTRLTVT.

This clone was recorded a few times. The rearrangement links TRBV29-1 to TRBJ1-1; D is perhaps TRBD1 (5 bases). The germline V and J ends were trimmed by 4 bases and 11 bases, with 11 bases remaining between them. This CDR3 contains 10 residues. The germline CDR1 and CDR2 sequences are SQVTM and ANQGSEA. CDR3 nucleotide sequence: TGCAGCGTTGGTAGTGGGGGGGCTTTCTTT. It codes for CSVGSGGAFF.

The J gene is TRBJ2-7, the V gene TRBV19; perhaps TRBD2 as D (5 bases). This CDR3 contains 13 residues. CDR1 is LNHDA, CDR2 SQIVND, per germline (reference sequence). The CDR3: CARTARGSYEQYF. For the CDR3, the DNA is TGTGCTCGTACCGCCCGGGGCTCCTACGAGCAGTACTTC.